The clone carrying this T cell receptor (beta chain) has only a few counts. Its cognate antigen is unknown. The data were obtained in a study of identical twins. TCRdb re-called the 5' RACE reads with MiXCR, one entry per CDR3 protein. Found here are about 330,000 distinct CDR3 sequences, roughly an eighth of them singletons; the top ten hold approximately 7.9%. Every one of the donors was a healthy Caucasian. Whole-study results and caveats: Surplus twin overlap in beta out-of-frame sequences was less pronounced. Out-of-frame TCR alpha sharing in monozygotic twins exceeded recombination model predictions.

The V gene lost 1 base and the J gene lost 6 bases, with 12 bases spanning the gap. CDR3 size: 14 residues. Germline CDR1 reads SGHVS; CDR2 reads FQNEAQ. These same data were also listed under a study on yellow fever vaccine responses in identical twins.

The sequence was collected from a young woman in good health. The chain employs TRBV7-8 and TRBJ1-1, with D hard to call. The sequenced sample consisted of CD8+ T cells sorted from blood. The CDR3 loop is CASSLGGGWPEAFF. The DNA of the CDR3 is TGTGCCAGCAGCTTAGGTGGTGGATGGCCTGAAGCTTTCTTT.